The 5 T cell receptor beta chains below were found in one sample sequenced in a study of siplizumab effects on memory and regulatory T cells. Assay used: immunoSEQ multiplex PCR; TCRdb lists only in-frame clones, some missing. The sample lists tens of thousands of clones, 96% seen once, with about 0.1% in the top ten. Sequenced material: naive CD8+ T cells sorted from blood. These receptors all come from a human donor in good health.

The J gene is TRBJ2-3, the V gene TRBV6-1; 7 bases line up with TRBD1. Germline V lookup: CDR1 MNHNS, CDR2 SASEGT. J gave up 2 bases and V 3 bases, and 14 bases lay outside the gene matches. The CDR3 runs 18 residues. CDR3 coding DNA: TGTGCCAGCAGTGAGCCCCGTCAAGTTGACAGGGTCACAGATACGCAGTATTTT. Its translation: CASSEPRQVDRVTDTQYF.

The CDR3 DNA reads as TGTGCCAGCAGACCTAGCGGGGGTGAGACCCAGTACTTC. Residues: CASRPSGGETQYF. The gene calls are TRBV9 and TRBJ2-5, with TRBD2 matching over 10 bases. The CDR3 has 13 amino acids. Germline V gene lookup returns CDR1 SGDLS and CDR2 YYNGEE. The V gene end was trimmed by 5 bases and the J gene end by 5 bases; junction bases not matched to a gene: 3.

The chain couples TRBV2 to TRBJ2-3, with 12 bases that match TRBD2. The CDR3 has 17 amino acids. Trimming at V came to 3 bases and at J to 4 bases, leaving 8 bases not matched to a gene. The V gene's germline CDR1 is SNHLY and CDR2 FYNNEI. The CDR3 is CASSESSGGVKADTQYF. CDR3 nucleotides: TGTGCCAGCAGTGAGTCTAGCGGGGGGGTAAAGGCAGATACGCAGTATTTT.

J is TRBJ2-5 and V is TRBV9, with a tentative D call TRBD1 (5 bases). V shed 0 bases and J shed 5 bases, with 11 bases lying between them. The germline V gene has CDR1 SGDLS and CDR2 YYNGEE. This CDR3 has 14 residues. The CDR3 reads CASSVELAGETQYF. CDR3 bases: TGTGCCAGCAGCGTAGAATTAGCAGGGGAGACCCAGTACTTC.

V is TRBV15 and J is TRBJ2-7; D possibly matches TRBD1 or TRBD2 (5 bases each). The CDR3 is 17 residues long. Deletions cut 2 bases from V and 3 bases from J, with 20 bases between. Germline assignment: CDR1 LNHNV and CDR2 YYDKDF (reference sequence). CDR3 DNA: TGTGCCACCAGCAGATCAGGGACGGAGGTTCCGATCTACGAGCAGTACTTC. It yields the protein CATSRSGTEVPIYEQYF.